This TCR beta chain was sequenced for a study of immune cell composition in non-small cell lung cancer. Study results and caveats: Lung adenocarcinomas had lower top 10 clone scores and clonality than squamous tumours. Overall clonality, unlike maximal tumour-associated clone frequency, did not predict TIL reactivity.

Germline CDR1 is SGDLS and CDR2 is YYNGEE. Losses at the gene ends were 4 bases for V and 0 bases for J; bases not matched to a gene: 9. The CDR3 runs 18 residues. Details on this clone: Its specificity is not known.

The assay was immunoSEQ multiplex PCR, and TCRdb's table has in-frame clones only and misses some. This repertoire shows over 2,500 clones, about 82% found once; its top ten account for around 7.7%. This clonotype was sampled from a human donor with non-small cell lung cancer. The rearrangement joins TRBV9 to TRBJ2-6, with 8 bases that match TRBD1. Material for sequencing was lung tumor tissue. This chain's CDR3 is CASSFPTGVSSGANVLTF. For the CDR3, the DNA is TGTGCCAGCAGCTTTCCGACAGGGGTGAGCTCTGGGGCCAACGTCCTGACTTTC.